The T cell receptor (beta chain) under discussion was sequenced for a study of blood T cell repertoires in COVID-19. In the source study's methods: Reference gene primer amplification gave nucleated cell count estimates. The method was immunoSEQ multiplex PCR; TCRdb's version includes in-frame clones alone and lacks a portion of them. From that table come the V and J calls and clone size; the DNA was used to work out D and trimming. The data contain a few hundred thousand clones, around 90% of them singletons. Participants spanned ages about 18 to 100 years and resided in 20 to 30 US areas. The CDR3 loop spans 13 amino acids. Trimming removed 6 bases from V and 6 bases from J; junction bases left unmatched: 7. CDR1 SEHNR and CDR2 FQNEAQ come from the germline V gene (reference sequence).

This clonotype was sampled from a young woman who had recovered from COVID-19. The material sequenced was PBMCs or T cells enriched from blood (not recorded which). This chain connects TRBV7-9 to TRBJ1-1; 7 bases line up with TRBD1. CDR3 protein: CASSATGEPEAFF. The CDR3, as DNA: TGTGCCAGCAGTGCTACAGGGGAGCCTGAAGCTTTCTTT. The entire variable domain, with the rest obtained from reference TRBV7-9 and TRBJ1-1, is as follows: DTGVSQNPRHKITKRGQNVTFRCDPISEHNRLYWYRQTLGQGPEFLTYFQNEAQLEKSRLLSDRFSAERPKGSFSTLEIQRTEQGDSAMYLCASSATGEPEAFFGQGTRLTVV.